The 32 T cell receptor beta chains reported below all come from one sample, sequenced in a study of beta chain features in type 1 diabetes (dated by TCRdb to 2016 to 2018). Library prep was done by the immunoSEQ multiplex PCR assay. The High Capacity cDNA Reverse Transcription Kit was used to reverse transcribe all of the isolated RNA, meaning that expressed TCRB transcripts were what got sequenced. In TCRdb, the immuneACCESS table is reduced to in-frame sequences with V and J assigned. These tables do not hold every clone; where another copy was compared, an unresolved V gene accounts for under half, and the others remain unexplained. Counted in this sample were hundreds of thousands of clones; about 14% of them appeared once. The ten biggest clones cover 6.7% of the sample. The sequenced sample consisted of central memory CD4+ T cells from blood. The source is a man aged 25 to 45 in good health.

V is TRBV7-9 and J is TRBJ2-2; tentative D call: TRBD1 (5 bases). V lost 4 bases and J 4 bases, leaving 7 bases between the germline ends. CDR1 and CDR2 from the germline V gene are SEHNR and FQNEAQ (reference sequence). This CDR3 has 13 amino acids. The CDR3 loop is CASSSQGTGELFF. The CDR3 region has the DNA TGTGCCAGCAGCTCCCAGGGCACCGGGGAGCTGTTTTTT. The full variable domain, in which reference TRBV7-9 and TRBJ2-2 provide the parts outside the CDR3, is DTGVSQNPRHKITKRGQNVTFRCDPISEHNRLYWYRQTLGQGPEFLTYFQNEAQLEKSRLLSDRFSAERPKGSFSTLEIQRTEQGDSAMYLCASSSQGTGELFFGEGSRLTVL.

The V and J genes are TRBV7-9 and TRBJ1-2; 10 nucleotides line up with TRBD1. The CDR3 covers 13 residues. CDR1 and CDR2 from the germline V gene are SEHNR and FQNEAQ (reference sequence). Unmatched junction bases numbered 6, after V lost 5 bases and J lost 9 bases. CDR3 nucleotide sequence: TGTGCCAGCAGCCGGGACAGGGGAGAAAGCTACACCTTC. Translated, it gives CASSRDRGESYTF. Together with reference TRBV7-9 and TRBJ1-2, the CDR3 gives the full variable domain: DTGVSQNPRHKITKRGQNVTFRCDPISEHNRLYWYRQTLGQGPEFLTYFQNEAQLEKSRLLSDRFSAERPKGSFSTLEIQRTEQGDSAMYLCASSRDRGESYTFGSGTRLTVV.

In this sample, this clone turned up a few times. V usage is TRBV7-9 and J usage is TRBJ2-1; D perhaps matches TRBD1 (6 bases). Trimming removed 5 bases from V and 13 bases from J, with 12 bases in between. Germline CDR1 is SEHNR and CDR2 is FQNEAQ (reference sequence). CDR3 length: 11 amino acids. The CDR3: CASSAGQLQFF. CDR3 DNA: TGTGCCAGCAGCGCCGGACAGTTACAGTTCTTC.

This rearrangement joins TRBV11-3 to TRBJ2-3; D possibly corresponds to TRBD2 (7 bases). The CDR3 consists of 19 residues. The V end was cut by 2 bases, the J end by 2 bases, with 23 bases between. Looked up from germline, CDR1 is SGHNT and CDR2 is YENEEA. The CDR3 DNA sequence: TGTGCCAGCAGCTTACTGGGGGCGGCCAGCGGGAAAAACACAGATACGCAGTATTTT. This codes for CASSLLGAASGKNTDTQYF.

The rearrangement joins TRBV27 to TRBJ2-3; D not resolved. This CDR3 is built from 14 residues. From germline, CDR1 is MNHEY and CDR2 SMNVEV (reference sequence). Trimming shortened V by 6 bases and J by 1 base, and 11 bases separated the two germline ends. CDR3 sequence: CASRQRPRTDTQYF. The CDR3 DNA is TGTGCCAGCAGACAGAGACCTCGCACAGATACGCAGTATTTT.

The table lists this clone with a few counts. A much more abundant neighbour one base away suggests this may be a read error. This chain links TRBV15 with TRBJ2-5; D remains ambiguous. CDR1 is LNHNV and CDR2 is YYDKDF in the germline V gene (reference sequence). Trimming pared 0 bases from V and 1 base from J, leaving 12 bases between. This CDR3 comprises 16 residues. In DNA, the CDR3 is TGTGCCACCAGCAGAGATTCCGGCAGATTCCAAGAGACCCAGTACTTC. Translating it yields CATSRDSGRFQETQYF.

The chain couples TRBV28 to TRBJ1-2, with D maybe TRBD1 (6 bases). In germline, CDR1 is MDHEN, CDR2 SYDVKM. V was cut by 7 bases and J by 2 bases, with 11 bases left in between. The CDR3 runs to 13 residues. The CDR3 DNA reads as TGTGCCAGCACAAGACAGGCAAACTATGGCTACACCTTC. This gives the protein CASTRQANYGYTF.

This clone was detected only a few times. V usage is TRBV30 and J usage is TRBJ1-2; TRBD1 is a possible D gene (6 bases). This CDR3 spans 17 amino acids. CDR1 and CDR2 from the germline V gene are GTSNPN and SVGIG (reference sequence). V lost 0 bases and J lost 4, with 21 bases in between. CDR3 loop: CAWSVPRGLPGAYGYTF. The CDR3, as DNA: TGTGCCTGGAGTGTACCCCGGGGCCTCCCAGGGGCCTATGGCTACACCTTC. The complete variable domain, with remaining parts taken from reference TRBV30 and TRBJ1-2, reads SQTIHQWPATLVQPVGSPLSLECTVEGTSNPNLYWYRQAAGRGLQLLFYSVGIGQISSEVPQNLSASRPQDRQFILSSKKLLLSDSGFYLCAWSVPRGLPGAYGYTFGSGTRLTVV.

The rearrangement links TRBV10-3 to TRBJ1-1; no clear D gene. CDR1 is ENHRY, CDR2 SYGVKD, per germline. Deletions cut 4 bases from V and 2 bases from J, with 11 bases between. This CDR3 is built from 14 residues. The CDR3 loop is CAISAQDLNTEAFF. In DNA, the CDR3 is TGTGCCATCAGTGCCCAGGACCTAAACACTGAAGCTTTCTTT.

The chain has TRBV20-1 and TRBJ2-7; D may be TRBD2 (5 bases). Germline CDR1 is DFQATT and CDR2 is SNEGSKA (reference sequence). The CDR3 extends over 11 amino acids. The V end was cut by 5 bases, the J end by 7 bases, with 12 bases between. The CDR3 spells CSASPREEQYF. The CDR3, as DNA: TGCAGTGCTTCTCCGAGGGAGGAGCAGTACTTC.

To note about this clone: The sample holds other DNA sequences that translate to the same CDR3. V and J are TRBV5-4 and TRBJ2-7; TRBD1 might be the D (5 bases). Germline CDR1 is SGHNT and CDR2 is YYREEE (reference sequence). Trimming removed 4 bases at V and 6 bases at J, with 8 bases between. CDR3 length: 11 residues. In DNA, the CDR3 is TGTGCCAGCAGCCTCCAGGGCGAGCAGTACTTC. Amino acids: CASSLQGEQYF.

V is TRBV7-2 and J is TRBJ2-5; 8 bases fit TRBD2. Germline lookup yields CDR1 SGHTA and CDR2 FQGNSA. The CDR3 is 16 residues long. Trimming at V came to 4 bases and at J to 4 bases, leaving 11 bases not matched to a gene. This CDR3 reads CASSSTSANPRETQYF. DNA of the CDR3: TGTGCCAGCAGCTCGACTAGCGCGAACCCCCGAGAGACCCAGTACTTC.

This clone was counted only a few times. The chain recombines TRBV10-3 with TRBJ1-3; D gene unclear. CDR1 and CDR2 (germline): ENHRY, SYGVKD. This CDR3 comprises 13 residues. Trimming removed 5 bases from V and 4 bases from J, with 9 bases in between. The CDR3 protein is CAISSGVGNTIYF. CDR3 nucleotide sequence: TGTGCCATCAGTTCAGGAGTGGGAAACACCATATATTTT.

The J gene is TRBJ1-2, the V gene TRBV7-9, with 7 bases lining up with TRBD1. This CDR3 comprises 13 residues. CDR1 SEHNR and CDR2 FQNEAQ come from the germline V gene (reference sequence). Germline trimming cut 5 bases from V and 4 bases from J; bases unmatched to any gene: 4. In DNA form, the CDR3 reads TGTGCCAGCAGCGACGACAGGGCCTATGGCTACACCTTC. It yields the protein CASSDDRAYGYTF.

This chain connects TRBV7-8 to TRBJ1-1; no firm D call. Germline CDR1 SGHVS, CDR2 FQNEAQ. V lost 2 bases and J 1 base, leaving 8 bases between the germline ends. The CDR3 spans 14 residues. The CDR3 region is CASSLFGENTEAFF. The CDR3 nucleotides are TGTGCCAGCAGCTTATTTGGGGAGAACACTGAAGCTTTCTTT.

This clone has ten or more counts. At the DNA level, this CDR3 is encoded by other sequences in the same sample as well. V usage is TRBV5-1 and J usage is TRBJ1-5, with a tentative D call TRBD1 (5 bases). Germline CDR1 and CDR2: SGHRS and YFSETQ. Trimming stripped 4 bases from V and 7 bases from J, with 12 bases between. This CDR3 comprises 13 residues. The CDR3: CASSEGPGQPQHF. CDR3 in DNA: TGCGCCAGCAGCGAGGGACCGGGGCAGCCCCAGCATTTT.

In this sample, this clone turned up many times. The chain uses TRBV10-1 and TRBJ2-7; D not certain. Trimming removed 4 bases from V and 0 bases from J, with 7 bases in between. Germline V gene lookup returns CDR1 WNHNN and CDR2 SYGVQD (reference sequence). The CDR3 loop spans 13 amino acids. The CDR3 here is CASSVPGSYEQYV. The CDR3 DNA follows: TGCGCCAGCAGTGTGCCGGGCTCCTACGAGCAGTACGTC.

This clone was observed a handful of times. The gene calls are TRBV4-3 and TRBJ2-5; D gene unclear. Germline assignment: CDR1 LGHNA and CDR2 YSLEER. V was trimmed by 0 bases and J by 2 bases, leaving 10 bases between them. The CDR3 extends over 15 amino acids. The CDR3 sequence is CASSQDASGQETQYF. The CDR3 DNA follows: TGCGCCAGCAGCCAAGATGCGTCGGGTCAAGAGACCCAGTACTTC.

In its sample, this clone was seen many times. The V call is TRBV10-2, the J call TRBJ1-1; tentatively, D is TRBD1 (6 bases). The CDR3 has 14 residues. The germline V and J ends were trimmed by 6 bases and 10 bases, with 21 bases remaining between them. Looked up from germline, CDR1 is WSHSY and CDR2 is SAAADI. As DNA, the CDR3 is TGCGCCAGCAGGACGAGTACAGGGTTTATAGGAGCTTTCTTT. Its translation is CASRTSTGFIGAFF.

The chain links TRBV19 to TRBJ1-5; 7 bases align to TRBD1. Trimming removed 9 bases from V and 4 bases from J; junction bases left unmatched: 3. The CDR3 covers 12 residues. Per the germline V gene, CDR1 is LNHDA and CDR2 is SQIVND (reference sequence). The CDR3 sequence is CARKGANQPQHF. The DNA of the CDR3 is TGTGCCAGGAAGGGGGCGAATCAGCCCCAGCATTTT. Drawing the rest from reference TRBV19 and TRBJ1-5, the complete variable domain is DGGITQSPKYLFRKEGQNVTLSCEQNLNHDAMYWYRQDPGQGLRLIYYSQIVNDFQKGDIAEGYSVSREKKESFPLTVTSAQKNPTAFYLCARKGANQPQHFGDGTRLSIL.

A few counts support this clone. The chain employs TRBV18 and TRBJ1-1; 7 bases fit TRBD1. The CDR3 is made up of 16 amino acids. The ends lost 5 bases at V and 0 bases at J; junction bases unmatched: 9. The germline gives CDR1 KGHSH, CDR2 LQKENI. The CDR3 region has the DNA TGTGCCAGCTCAGCGACAGGGCCCCCCATGAACACTGAAGCTTTCTTT. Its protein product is CASSATGPPMNTEAFF.

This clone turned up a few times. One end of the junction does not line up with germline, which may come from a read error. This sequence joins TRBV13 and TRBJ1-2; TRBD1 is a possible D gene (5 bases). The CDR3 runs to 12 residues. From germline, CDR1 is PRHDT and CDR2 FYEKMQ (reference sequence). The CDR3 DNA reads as TGTGCCAGCAGCCGGGACGAGGGGTTAGCTTCCTTC. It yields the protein CASSRDEGLASF. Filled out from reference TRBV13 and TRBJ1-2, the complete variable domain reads AAGVIQSPRHLIKEKRETATLKCYPIPRHDTVYWYQQGPGQDPQFLISFYEKMQSDKGSIPDRFSAQQFSDYHSELNMSSLELGDSALYFCASSRDEGLASFGSGTRLTVV.

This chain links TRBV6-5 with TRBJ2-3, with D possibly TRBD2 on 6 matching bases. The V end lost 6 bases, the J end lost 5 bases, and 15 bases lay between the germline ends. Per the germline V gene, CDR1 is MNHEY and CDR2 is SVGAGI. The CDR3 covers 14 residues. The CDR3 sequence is CASRHRDFRDTQYF. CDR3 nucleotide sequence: TGTGCCAGCAGACACCGGGACTTCAGAGATACGCAGTATTTT.

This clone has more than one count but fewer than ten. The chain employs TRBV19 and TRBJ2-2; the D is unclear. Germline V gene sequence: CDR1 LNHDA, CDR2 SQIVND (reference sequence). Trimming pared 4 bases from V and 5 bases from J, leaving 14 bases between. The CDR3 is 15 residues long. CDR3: CASSNPGERTGELFF. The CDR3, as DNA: TGTGCCAGTAGTAATCCCGGCGAAAGAACCGGGGAGCTGTTTTTT.

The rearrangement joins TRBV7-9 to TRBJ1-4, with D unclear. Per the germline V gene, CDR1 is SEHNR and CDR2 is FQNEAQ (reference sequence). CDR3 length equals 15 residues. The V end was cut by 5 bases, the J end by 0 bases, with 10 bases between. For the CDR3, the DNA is TGTGCCAGCAGCAAAGTGGTTGCAACTAATGAAAAACTGTTTTTT. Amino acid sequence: CASSKVVATNEKLFF.

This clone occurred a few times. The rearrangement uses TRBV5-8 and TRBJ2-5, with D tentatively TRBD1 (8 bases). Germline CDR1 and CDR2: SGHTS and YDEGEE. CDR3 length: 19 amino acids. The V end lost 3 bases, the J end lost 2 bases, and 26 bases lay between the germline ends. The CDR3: CASSSPRQGRGVGQETQYF. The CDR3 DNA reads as TGTGCCAGCAGCTCCCCTCGACAGGGGAGGGGTGTAGGACAAGAGACCCAGTACTTC. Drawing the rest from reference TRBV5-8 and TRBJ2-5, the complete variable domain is EAGVTQSPTHLIKTRGQQATLRCSPISGHTSVYWYQQALGLGLQFLLWYDEGEERNRGNFPPRFSGRQFPNYSSELNVNALELEDSALYLCASSSPRQGRGVGQETQYFGPGTRLLVL.

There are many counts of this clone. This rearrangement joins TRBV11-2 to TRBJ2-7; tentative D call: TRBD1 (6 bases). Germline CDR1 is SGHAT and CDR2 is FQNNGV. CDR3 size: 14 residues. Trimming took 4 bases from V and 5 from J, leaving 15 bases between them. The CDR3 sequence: CASSSGVGANEQYF. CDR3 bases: TGTGCCAGCAGCTCAGGGGTAGGGGCTAACGAGCAGTACTTC.

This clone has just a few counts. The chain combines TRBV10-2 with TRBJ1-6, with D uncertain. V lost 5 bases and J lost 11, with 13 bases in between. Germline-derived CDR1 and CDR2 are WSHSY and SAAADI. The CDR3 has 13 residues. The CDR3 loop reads CASSPQPTTPLHF. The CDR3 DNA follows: TGCGCCAGCAGTCCTCAACCGACGACACCCCTCCACTTT.

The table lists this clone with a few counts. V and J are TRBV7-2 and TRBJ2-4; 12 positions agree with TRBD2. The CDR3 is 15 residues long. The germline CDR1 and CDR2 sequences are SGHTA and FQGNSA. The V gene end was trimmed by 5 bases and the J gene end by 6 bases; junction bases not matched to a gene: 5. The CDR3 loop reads CASSPLGLAGNIQYF. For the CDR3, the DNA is TGTGCCAGCAGCCCTCTGGGACTAGCGGGAAACATTCAGTACTTC.

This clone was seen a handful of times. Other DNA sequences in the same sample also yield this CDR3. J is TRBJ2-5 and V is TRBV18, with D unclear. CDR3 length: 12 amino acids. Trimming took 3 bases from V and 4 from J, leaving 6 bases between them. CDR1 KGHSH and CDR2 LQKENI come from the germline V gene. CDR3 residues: CASSPQGETQYF. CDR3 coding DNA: TGTGCCAGCTCACCCCAAGGAGAGACCCAGTACTTC.

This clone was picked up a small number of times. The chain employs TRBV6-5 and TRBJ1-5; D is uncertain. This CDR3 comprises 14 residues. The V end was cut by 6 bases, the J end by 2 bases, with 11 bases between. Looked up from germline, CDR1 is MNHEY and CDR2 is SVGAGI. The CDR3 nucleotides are TGTGCCAGCAGAATGGTTAGGCGCAATCAGCCCCAGCATTTT. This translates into CASRMVRRNQPQHF.

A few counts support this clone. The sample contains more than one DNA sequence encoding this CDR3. The DNA of the CDR3 is TGTGCCAGCAGTTTATCCCTTTCTAGCACAGATACGCAGTATTTT. Protein product: CASSLSLSSTDTQYF. The chain joins TRBV27 to TRBJ2-3, with D uncertain. Germline V lookup: CDR1 MNHEY, CDR2 SMNVEV (reference sequence). V was cut by 0 bases and J by 0 bases, with 7 bases left in between. The CDR3 contains 15 residues.